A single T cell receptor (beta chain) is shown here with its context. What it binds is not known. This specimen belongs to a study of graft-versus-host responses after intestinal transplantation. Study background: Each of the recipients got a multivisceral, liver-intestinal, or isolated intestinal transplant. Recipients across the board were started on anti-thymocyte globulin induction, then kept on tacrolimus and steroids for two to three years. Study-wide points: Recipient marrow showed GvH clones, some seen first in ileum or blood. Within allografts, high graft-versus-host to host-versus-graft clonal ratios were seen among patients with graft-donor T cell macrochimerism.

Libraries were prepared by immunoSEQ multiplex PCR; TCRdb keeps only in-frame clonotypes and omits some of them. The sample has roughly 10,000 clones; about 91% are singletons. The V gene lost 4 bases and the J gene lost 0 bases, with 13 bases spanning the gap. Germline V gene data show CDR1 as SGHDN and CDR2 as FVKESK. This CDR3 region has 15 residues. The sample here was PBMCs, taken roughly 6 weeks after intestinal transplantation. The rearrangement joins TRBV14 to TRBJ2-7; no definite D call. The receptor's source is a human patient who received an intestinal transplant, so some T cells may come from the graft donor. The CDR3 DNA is TGTGCCAGCAGCCCAGGCCCGGCGATCTCCTACGAGCAGTACTTC. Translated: CASSPGPAISYEQYF.